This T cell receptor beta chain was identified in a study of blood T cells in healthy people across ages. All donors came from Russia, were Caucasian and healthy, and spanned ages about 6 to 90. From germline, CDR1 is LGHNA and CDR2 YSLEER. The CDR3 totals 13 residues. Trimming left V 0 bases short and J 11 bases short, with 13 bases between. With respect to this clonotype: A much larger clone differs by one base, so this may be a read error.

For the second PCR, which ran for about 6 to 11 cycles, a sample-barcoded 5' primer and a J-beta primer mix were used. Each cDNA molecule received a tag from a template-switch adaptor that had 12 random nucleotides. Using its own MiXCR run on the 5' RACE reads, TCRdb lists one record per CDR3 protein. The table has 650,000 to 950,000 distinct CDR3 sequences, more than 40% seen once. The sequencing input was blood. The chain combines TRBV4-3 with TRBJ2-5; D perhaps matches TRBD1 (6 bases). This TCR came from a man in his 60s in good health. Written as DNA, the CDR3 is TGCGCCAGCAGCCAAGATGTGGGGGCTGAGCAGTACTTC. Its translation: CASSQDVGAEQYF.